Presented here are 21 T cell receptor beta chains from one specimen sequenced in a study of CD8 T cells in Susac syndrome. Reverse transcription used roughly 0.5 to 1 ug RNA and random hexamers. A single record per CDR3 protein comes from TCRdb applying MiXCR to the immunoSEQ multiplex PCR reads. The table includes 95,000 or so distinct CDR3 sequences, 80% to 95% detected once. The sample was CD8+ T cells from PBMCs. These receptors originate from a human donor in good health.

J is TRBJ2-7 and V is TRBV13; the D gene could be TRBD1 or TRBD2 (7 bases each). Germline CDR1 PRHDT, CDR2 FYEKMQ (reference sequence). This CDR3 is 15 amino acids long. The V and J ends lost 3 bases and 1 base respectively, with 13 bases between them. The CDR3 nucleotides read TGTGCCAGCAGCTTTCGACAGGGAGGGTCCTACGAGCAGTACTTC. It yields the protein CASSFRQGGSYEQYF.

The genes are TRBV29-1 and TRBJ2-7; D perhaps matches TRBD2 (6 bases). Trimming removed 2 bases at V and 6 bases at J, with 14 bases between. Germline-derived CDR1 and CDR2 are SQVTM and ANQGSEA. The CDR3 totals 13 residues. The CDR3 coding sequence is TGCAGCGTTGAAAAGGGGACTCTGAGCGAGCAGTACTTC. This codes for CSVEKGTLSEQYF.

V gene TRBV7-9 combines with J gene TRBJ2-1; D call uncertain. Germline V gene data show CDR1 as SEHNR and CDR2 as FQNEAQ (reference sequence). V was cut by 0 bases and J by 0 bases, with 9 bases left in between. The length of the CDR3 is 16 residues. CDR3 in DNA: TGTGCCAGCAGCTTAGCGAGACCGAGCTCCTACAATGAGCAGTTCTTC. This encodes CASSLARPSSYNEQFF.

This clonotype occurred a few times. The V and J genes are TRBV7-6 and TRBJ2-3, with D unclear. CDR3 length equals 15 residues. Germline CDR1 is SGHVS and CDR2 is FNYEAQ. The V and J ends lost 1 base and 4 bases respectively, with 12 bases between them. The CDR3, as DNA: TGTGCCAGCAGCTTAGGATCCACGGTCGCAGATACGCAGTATTTT. It is translated as CASSLGSTVADTQYF.

The chain carries TRBV27 and TRBJ1-6; D uncertain. The V gene's germline CDR1 is MNHEY and CDR2 SMNVEV (reference sequence). This CDR3 contains 17 residues. The V end was cut by 4 bases, the J end by 0 bases, with 13 bases between. CDR3 in amino acids: CASSSPGRSSYNSPLHF. The CDR3 nucleotides are TGTGCCAGCAGTTCACCGGGCCGAAGCTCCTATAATTCACCCCTCCACTTT.

The rearrangement joins TRBV7-9 to TRBJ2-1; 9 bases are a match to TRBD2. The CDR3 has 16 residues. V shed 5 bases and J 0 bases; nucleotides not matched to a gene: 5. Germline assignment: CDR1 SEHNR and CDR2 FQNEAQ (reference sequence). The DNA of the CDR3 is TGTGCCAGCAGCCCACTTAGCGGGAGCTCCTACAATGAGCAGTTCTTC. Its protein product is CASSPLSGSSYNEQFF.

J is TRBJ2-7 and V is TRBV27; TRBD2 agrees at 10 bases. CDR1 is MNHEY, CDR2 SMNVEV, per germline (reference sequence). The CDR3 is made up of 16 amino acids. V trimming: 0 bases; J trimming: 6 bases; junction bases outside the gene matches: 8. The CDR3 here is CASSLSSQRGGLEQYF. CDR3 nucleotides: TGTGCCAGCAGTTTATCGAGCCAGCGGGGGGGCCTCGAGCAGTACTTC.

V is TRBV3-1 and J is TRBJ2-3, with TRBD2 matching over 11 bases. V lost 6 bases to trimming and J lost 5 bases; unmatched junction nucleotides: 4. Germline loops: CDR1 LGHDT, CDR2 YNNKEL (reference sequence). CDR3 length equals 14 residues. CDR3 coding DNA: TGTGCCAGCAGTCTAGCGGGGGGTGTAGATACGCAGTATTTT. It codes for CASSLAGGVDTQYF.

The chain recombines TRBV3-1 with TRBJ2-1; D gene uncertain. There are 12 residues in the CDR3. Germline-derived CDR1 and CDR2 are LGHDT and YNNKEL (reference sequence). Trimming removed 1 base from V and 7 bases from J, with 5 bases in between. CDR3 nucleotides: TGTGCCAGCAGCCAAGGGATAAATGAGCAGTTCTTC. This translates into CASSQGINEQFF.

The rearrangement links TRBV30 to TRBJ1-2, with D uncertain. Trimming removed 3 bases at V and 4 bases at J, with 9 bases between. CDR3 length: 12 residues. In germline, CDR1 is GTSNPN, CDR2 SVGIG (reference sequence). CDR3 bases: TGTGCCTGGAGGAAGGACGGCTATGGCTACACCTTC. Protein: CAWRKDGYGYTF.

The gene calls are TRBV6-1 and TRBJ1-2; a weak D match, TRBD1 (6 bases). Germline values: CDR1 MNHNS, CDR2 SASEGT. V lost 7 bases to trimming and J lost 8 bases, with 14 bases between them. The CDR3 sequence is 12 residues long. The CDR3: CASTPTGKGYTF. CDR3 bases: TGTGCCAGCACCCCGACAGGAAAGGGCTACACCTTC.

Regarding this clonotype: The junction does not match germline at one end; this may be a read error. The V gene is TRBV11-2, the J gene TRBJ2-4; TRBD1 matches at 10 bases. Germline V gene data show CDR1 as SGHAT and CDR2 as FQNNGV. This CDR3 spans 14 amino acids. The DNA of the CDR3 is TGTGCCAGCAGCCTAGACAGGGGGCGGAACATTCAGTACTTC. Amino acids: CASSLDRGRNIQYF.

The chain is built from TRBV13 and TRBJ2-1; 7 bases map to TRBD2. Germline values: CDR1 PRHDT, CDR2 FYEKMQ (reference sequence). CDR3 size: 14 residues. The V segment lost 1 base and the J segment 5 bases; nucleotides outside the gene matches: 2. CDR3 sequence (DNA): TGTGCCAGCAGCTTAGCCGGGGGGAACAATGAGCAGTTCTTC. This encodes CASSLAGGNNEQFF.

The chain employs TRBV6-6 and TRBJ2-7, with D tentatively TRBD2 (6 bases). The CDR3 extends over 13 amino acids. The V end lost 0 bases, the J end lost 6 bases, and 9 bases lay between the germline ends. Per germline, CDR1 MNHNY and CDR2 SVGAGI (reference sequence). CDR3 residues: CASSYSSGGEQYF. The DNA for the CDR3 is TGTGCCAGCAGTTACTCATCCGGGGGCGAGCAGTACTTC.

The rearrangement joins TRBV7-9 to TRBJ2-4, with unresolved D. There are 15 residues in the CDR3. Germline CDR1 and CDR2: SEHNR and FQNEAQ (reference sequence). V shed 1 base and J shed 1 base, with 8 bases lying between them. The CDR3 protein is CASSLGGMAKNIQYF. CDR3 sequence (DNA): TGTGCCAGCAGCTTAGGGGGAATGGCCAAAAACATTCAGTACTTC.

The rearrangement links TRBV21-1 to TRBJ1-1. TRBV21-1 corresponds to a pseudogene. The CDR3 length is 14 residues. The CDR3 nucleotides are TGTGCCAGCAGCAAAGGCGGAGCCAACACTGAAGCTTTCTTT. Protein: CASSKGGANTEAFF.

The chain couples TRBV11-2 to TRBJ1-1; D uncertain. This CDR3 has 12 residues. The V end lost 0 bases, the J end lost 10 bases, and 9 bases lay between the germline ends. The V gene's germline CDR1 is SGHAT and CDR2 FQNNGV. CDR3: CASSLDSRVAFF. For the CDR3, the DNA is TGTGCCAGCAGCTTAGACAGTCGGGTAGCTTTCTTT.

The chain carries TRBV19 and TRBJ1-1, with D uncertain. Germline values: CDR1 LNHDA, CDR2 SQIVND (reference sequence). V dropped 10 bases and J dropped 5 bases, with 11 bases sitting between them. There are 11 residues in the CDR3. The CDR3 loop reads CATSFVTEAFF. The CDR3 DNA follows: TGTGCCACCTCGTTTGTAACTGAAGCTTTCTTT.

The gene calls are TRBV29-1 and TRBJ1-1, with unresolved D. V was trimmed by 5 bases and J by 2 bases, leaving 9 bases between them. The CDR3 has 12 residues. Germline loops: CDR1 SQVTM, CDR2 ANQGSEA. In DNA form, the CDR3 reads TGCAGCGTTCCCGGCTACAACACTGAAGCTTTCTTT. Encoded protein: CSVPGYNTEAFF.

This chain links TRBV5-1 with TRBJ1-1, with 7 positions matching TRBD1. Germline CDR1 reads SGHRS; CDR2 reads YFSETQ. The CDR3 spans 14 residues. V shed 7 bases, J shed 0 bases, and the junction held 6 bases outside the gene matches. The DNA of the CDR3 is TGCGCCAGCGGGGAGGGGGCCCTGAACACTGAAGCTTTCTTT. Translating it yields CASGEGALNTEAFF.

CDR3 region: CASSEWGQGRDREQFF. The CDR3 DNA reads as TGTGCCAGCAGTGAATGGGGACAGGGAAGGGATCGGGAGCAGTTCTTC. This chain uses TRBV2 with TRBJ2-1; 9 bases line up with TRBD1. The CDR3 contains 16 residues. Germline-derived CDR1 and CDR2 are SNHLY and FYNNEI. Trimming removed 2 bases from V and 10 bases from J; junction bases left unmatched: 12.